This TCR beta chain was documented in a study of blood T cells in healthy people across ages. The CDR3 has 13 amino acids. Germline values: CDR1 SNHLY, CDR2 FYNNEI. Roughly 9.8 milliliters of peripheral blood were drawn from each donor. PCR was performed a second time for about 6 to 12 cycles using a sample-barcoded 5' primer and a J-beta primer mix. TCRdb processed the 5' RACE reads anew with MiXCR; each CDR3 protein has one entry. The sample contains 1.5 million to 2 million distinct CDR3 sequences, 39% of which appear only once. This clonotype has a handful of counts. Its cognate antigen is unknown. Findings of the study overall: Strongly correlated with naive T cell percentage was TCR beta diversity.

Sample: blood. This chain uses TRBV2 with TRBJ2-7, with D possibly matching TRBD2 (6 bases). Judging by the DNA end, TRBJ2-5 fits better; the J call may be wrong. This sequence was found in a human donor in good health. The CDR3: CASMAGGVETQYF. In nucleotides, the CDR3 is TGTGCCAGCATGGCCGGGGGTGTGGAGACCCAGTACTTC.